These 28 T cell receptor beta chains came from one sample sequenced in a study of regulatory T cells in long-lasting Graves disease. Time point denoted: persistent/refractory GD, antithyroid drugs over 5 years with positive TRAb. Researchers made the TCR library from RNA that was extracted from PBMCs. Relying on iRepertoire HTBI primers and Arm-PCR of CDR3 regions, the team built TCR beta libraries. From the multiplex PCR reads, TCRdb called clonotypes with MiXCR, one entry per CDR3 protein. The sample lists some 300,000 distinct CDR3 sequences; roughly a fifth were seen once. The source was peripheral blood mononuclear cells (PBMCs), collected when the disease was refractory, from a patient treated with antithyroid drugs. These receptors were obtained from a female donor with Graves disease.

This clonotype was seen repeatedly, ten times or more. The CDR3 protein is CASRDTGGGERPYEQYF. The CDR3, as DNA: TGTGCCAGCAGAGATACAGGGGGCGGTGAGCGCCCCTACGAGCAGTACTTC. The chain links TRBV6-1 to TRBJ2-7; TRBD1 matches 9 bases. J gave up 2 bases and V 6 bases, and 14 bases lay outside the gene matches. From germline, CDR1 is MNHNS and CDR2 SASEGT. The CDR3 is 17 amino acids.

In this sample, this clonotype turned up a few times. This chain joins TRBV5-6 and TRBJ1-2; 9 nucleotides align to TRBD1. After removal of 4 bases from V and 8 bases from J, the junction contained 6 bases not matched to a gene. Germline V gene lookup returns CDR1 SGHDT and CDR2 YYEEEE. The CDR3 covers 13 residues. CDR3 residues: CASSPQGARGYTF. The CDR3 DNA sequence: TGTGCCAGCAGCCCACAGGGGGCGCGGGGCTACACCTTC.

V usage is TRBV5-6 and J usage is TRBJ2-7; perhaps TRBD1 as D (6 bases). Germline V gene data show CDR1 as SGHDT and CDR2 as YYEEEE. Trimming shortened V by 1 base and J by 2 bases, and 13 bases separated the two germline ends. The CDR3 extends over 15 amino acids. The CDR3 loop is CASSLLPGAPYEQYF. CDR3 in DNA: TGTGCCAGCAGCTTGTTGCCAGGGGCCCCCTACGAGCAGTACTTC.

The sample holds many counts of this clonotype. The chain carries TRBV7-2 and TRBJ2-5; D unclear. V lost 5 bases and J 5 bases, leaving 15 bases between the germline ends. This CDR3 is 14 amino acids long. Germline CDR1 and CDR2: SGHTA and FQGNSA. The CDR3 is CASSPFGYGETQYF. CDR3 bases: TGTGCCAGCAGCCCTTTCGGCTATGGGGAGACCCAGTACTTC.

This clonotype was counted ten times or more. The chain couples TRBV12-3 or TRBV12-4 to TRBJ2-7; no clear D. CDR3 length equals 12 residues. The V end lost 1 base, the J end lost 8 bases, and 9 bases lay between the germline ends. The CDR3 DNA follows: TGTGCCAGCAGTTTAGGTCGGGTACAGCAGTACTTC. Encoded protein: CASSLGRVQQYF.

In this sample, this clonotype turned up many times. The chain is built from TRBV28 and TRBJ1-4; a weak D match, TRBD1 (6 bases). Germline V gives CDR1 MDHEN, CDR2 SYDVKM. This CDR3 region has 15 residues. The V end lost 6 bases, the J end lost 4 bases, and 15 bases lay between the germline ends. This CDR3 reads CASSRQGRSNEKLFF. The DNA of the CDR3 is TGTGCCAGCAGCCGTCAGGGGAGGAGTAATGAAAAACTGTTTTTT.

This clonotype was counted a few times. The chain links TRBV3-1 to TRBJ2-7; the D is unclear. Germline V gene sequence: CDR1 LGHDT, CDR2 YNNKEL (reference sequence). This CDR3 spans 15 amino acids. V lost 3 bases and J 0 bases, leaving 12 bases between the germline ends. The CDR3 DNA is TGTGCCAGCAGCCACTTAAAGGCTCTCTCCTACGAGCAGTACTTC. Translation gives CASSHLKALSYEQYF.

This clonotype was found many times. The chain employs TRBV6-1 and TRBJ1-4; D unresolved. Germline CDR1 is MNHNS and CDR2 is SASEGT. Between the trimmed V and J ends, which lost 3 bases and 4 bases, there was a span of 12 bases. The CDR3 is 15 residues long. In DNA, the CDR3 is TGTGCCAGCAGTGAGCAGTTGTCCGATAATGAAAAACTGTTTTTT. This gives the protein CASSEQLSDNEKLFF.

This clonotype was recorded at least ten times. This rearrangement joins TRBV20-1 to TRBJ2-5, with TRBD2 matching 10 bases. Germline lookup yields CDR1 DFQATT and CDR2 SNEGSKA (reference sequence). The CDR3 has 15 residues. The ends lost 6 bases at V and 3 bases at J; junction bases unmatched: 10. The CDR3 nucleotides read TGCAGTGCCGAGAGGGGTCTAGCGGGGGAAGAGACCCAGTACTTC. Residues: CSAERGLAGEETQYF.

This clonotype was picked up many times. The V and J genes are TRBV27 and TRBJ1-1; weak D call: TRBD1 (6 bases). Between the trimmed V and J ends, which lost 5 bases and 1 base, there was a span of 11 bases. The CDR3 runs 14 residues. CDR1 MNHEY and CDR2 SMNVEV come from the germline V gene (reference sequence). Here the CDR3 DNA reads TGTGCCAGCAGTATGACAGGACCGAACACTGAAGCTTTCTTT. Amino acid sequence: CASSMTGPNTEAFF.

In its sample, this clonotype was seen many times. The chain is built from TRBV7-2 and TRBJ1-6; 9 positions agree with TRBD1. The V and J ends lost 5 bases and 7 bases, in that order; junction bases with no gene match: 6. Germline V gene data show CDR1 as SGHTA and CDR2 as FQGNSA. The CDR3 has 15 residues. CDR3 sequence (DNA): TGTGCCAGCAGCGCACAGGGGGCTAACAATTCACCCCTCCACTTT. Translating it yields CASSAQGANNSPLHF.

V is TRBV7-9 and J is TRBJ1-1, with D possibly matching TRBD1 (5 bases). The germline gives CDR1 SEHNR, CDR2 FQNEAQ (reference sequence). Deletions cut 2 bases from V and 3 bases from J, with 16 bases between. The CDR3 extends over 16 amino acids. As DNA, the CDR3 is TGTGCCAGCAGCTTAAGGGACGGGGCTTTGGACACTGAAGCTTTCTTT. As protein: CASSLRDGALDTEAFF. Full variable domain (missing parts from reference TRBV7-9 and TRBJ1-1): DTGVSQNPRHKITKRGQNVTFRCDPISEHNRLYWYRQTLGQGPEFLTYFQNEAQLEKSRLLSDRFSAERPKGSFSTLEIQRTEQGDSAMYLCASSLRDGALDTEAFFGQGTRLTVV.

The chain links TRBV20-1 to TRBJ2-3; 9 bases map to TRBD2. V lost 3 bases and J lost 4; bases outside the gene matches: 8. The germline V gene has CDR1 DFQATT and CDR2 SNEGSKA (reference sequence). The CDR3 runs to 15 residues. This CDR3 reads CSASGLAGRSDTQYF. The CDR3 nucleotides read TGCAGTGCTAGCGGGCTAGCGGGACGATCAGATACGCAGTATTTT.

This clonotype was counted at least ten times. The genes are TRBV30 and TRBJ1-1, with D possibly matching TRBD1 (5 bases). This CDR3 contains 13 residues. Germline V gene sequence: CDR1 GTSNPN, CDR2 SVGIG (reference sequence). Trimming stripped 2 bases from V and 2 bases from J, with 9 bases between. As DNA, the CDR3 is TGTGCCTGGAGTTACCGGGACAACACTGAAGCTTTCTTT. This gives the protein CAWSYRDNTEAFF.

This clonotype appeared a few times. V is TRBV20-1 and J is TRBJ2-2, with D possibly being TRBD1 (6 bases). V dropped 3 bases and J dropped 3 bases, with 11 bases sitting between them. CDR3 length: 14 residues. Germline V gene sequence: CDR1 DFQATT, CDR2 SNEGSKA (reference sequence). CDR3 nucleotides: TGCAGTGCTAGCCAGGGGTTTGACACCGGGGAGCTGTTTTTT. Translation: CSASQGFDTGELFF.

Ten or more counts support this clonotype. This chain's CDR3 is CASGGRENTGELFF. The CDR3 DNA sequence: TGTGCCAGCGGGGGGAGGGAGAACACCGGGGAGCTGTTTTTT. The chain joins TRBV27 to TRBJ2-2, with TRBD2 matching 7 bases. The CDR3 runs to 14 residues. The trim removed 8 bases at V and 1 base at J, leaving 4 bases unmatched. Germline CDR1 is MNHEY and CDR2 is SMNVEV (reference sequence).

This clonotype was counted a few times. The chain combines TRBV19 with TRBJ2-7; D remains ambiguous. Trimming stripped 3 bases from V and 3 bases from J, with 9 bases between. From germline, CDR1 is LNHDA and CDR2 SQIVND (reference sequence). The CDR3 spans 13 residues. CDR3 protein: CASSISPDYEQYF. CDR3 bases: TGTGCCAGTAGTATCTCTCCAGACTACGAGCAGTACTTC.

This clonotype was recorded a few times. The chain uses TRBV28 and TRBJ2-4; D unresolved. V lost 1 base and J 10 bases, leaving 14 bases between the germline ends. This CDR3 spans 14 amino acids. Germline CDR1 is MDHEN and CDR2 is SYDVKM. CDR3 DNA sequence: TGTGCCAGCAGTTTATTGGGCAGCTCCCGAATTCAGTACTTC. This codes for CASSLLGSSRIQYF. Combining the CDR3 with reference TRBV28 and TRBJ2-4 gives the whole variable domain DVKVTQSSRYLVKRTGEKVFLECVQDMDHENMFWYRQDPGLGLRLIYFSYDVKMKEKGDIPEGYSVSREKKERFSLILESASTNQTSMYLCASSLLGSSRIQYFGAGTRLSVL.

The rearrangement joins TRBV19 to TRBJ2-7, with a tentative D call TRBD1 (5 bases). Germline V gene data show CDR1 as LNHDA and CDR2 as SQIVND (reference sequence). The CDR3 covers 15 residues. The ends were cut back, 5 bases at V and 0 bases at J, with 14 bases in the middle. DNA for the CDR3: TGTGCCAGTAGTGCATTTGGGGCCTTCTCCTACGAGCAGTACTTC. This encodes CASSAFGAFSYEQYF.

This clonotype was seen at least ten times. The V and J genes are TRBV25-1 and TRBJ2-5, with TRBD2 matching 12 bases. From germline, CDR1 is MGHDK and CDR2 SYGVNS. This CDR3 is built from 15 residues. V lost 3 bases to trimming and J lost 4 bases; unmatched junction nucleotides: 3. The CDR3 here is CASSETSGRRETQYF. The CDR3 region has the DNA TGTGCCAGCAGTGAGACTAGCGGGAGACGAGAGACCCAGTACTTC.

The chain employs TRBV6-1 and TRBJ2-7; 9 nucleotides align to TRBD2. V was clipped by 5 bases and J by 0 bases; unmatched bases: 5. Germline CDR1 MNHNS, CDR2 SASEGT. The CDR3 loop spans 15 amino acids. CDR3 in amino acids: CASSRLADSSYEQYF. The CDR3 DNA reads TGTGCCAGCAGTAGACTAGCGGACAGCTCCTACGAGCAGTACTTC.

This rearrangement joins TRBV27 to TRBJ2-2, with D maybe TRBD2 (6 bases). The CDR3 is 14 amino acids. Trimming stripped 11 bases from V and 1 base from J, with 14 bases between. Germline loops: CDR1 MNHEY, CDR2 SMNVEV (reference sequence). CDR3: CACGADENTGELFF. The CDR3 DNA is TGTGCCTGCGGGGCGGACGAGAACACCGGGGAGCTGTTTTTT.

As to this clonotype: This may arise from a read error, as a much more abundant clone is one base away. This rearrangement joins TRBV28 to TRBJ2-7; 9 nucleotides agree with TRBD1. This CDR3 comprises 14 residues. V was pared by 6 bases and J by 2 bases, with 5 bases of the junction left unmatched. CDR1 is MDHEN and CDR2 is SYDVKM in the germline V gene. This chain's CDR3 is CASRTGTGPYEQYF. CDR3 nucleotides: TGTGCCAGCAGAACCGGGACAGGGCCCTACGAGCAGTACTTC.

Only a few counts were recorded for this clonotype. Given a much more abundant clone one base away, this may be a read error. J is TRBJ2-5 and V is TRBV20-1; D gene unclear. Germline-derived CDR1 and CDR2 are DFQATT and SNEGSKA (reference sequence). This CDR3 has 15 residues. DNA of the CDR3: TGCAGTGCTAGCCGTCCCGGCTTCGCCCAAGGGACCCAGTACTTC. Translation: CSASRPGFAQGTQYF.

The chain is built from TRBV28 and TRBJ2-3; the D gene is possibly TRBD2 (7 bases). Deletions cut 7 bases from V and 2 bases from J, with 25 bases between. The CDR3 runs to 18 residues. CDR1 is MDHEN, CDR2 SYDVKM, per germline. The CDR3 DNA follows: TGTGCCAGCACCTTCGGTTGGTTGGGAGGGGGACCCACAGATACGCAGTATTTT. Translation: CASTFGWLGGGPTDTQYF.

This chain links TRBV7-9 with TRBJ2-7, with D perhaps matching TRBD2 (6 bases). V lost 5 bases and J lost 0, with 17 bases in between. This CDR3 is built from 16 residues. Germline V gene lookup returns CDR1 SEHNR and CDR2 FQNEAQ (reference sequence). This CDR3 reads CASSPAAGPSSYEQYF. In nucleotides, the CDR3 is TGTGCCAGCAGCCCAGCTGCGGGGCCGAGCTCCTACGAGCAGTACTTC.

At least ten counts were recorded for this clonotype. This chain links TRBV3-1 with TRBJ2-5; 7 nucleotides agree with TRBD1. From germline, CDR1 is LGHDT and CDR2 YNNKEL (reference sequence). The length of the CDR3 is 15 residues. V was clipped by 4 bases and J by 2 bases; unmatched bases: 7. CDR3 DNA sequence: TGTGCCAGCAGCCTCCCGTCGACAGGGCAAGAGACCCAGTACTTC. It yields the protein CASSLPSTGQETQYF.

V and J are TRBV3-1 and TRBJ2-7; D is unresolved. Germline CDR1 reads LGHDT; CDR2 reads YNNKEL (reference sequence). CDR3 length: 13 amino acids. V was cut by 1 base and J by 4 bases, with 8 bases left in between. As DNA, the CDR3 is TGTGCCAGCAGCCAAGCCTTAATGTACGAGCAGTACTTC. It is translated as CASSQALMYEQYF.